One sample yielded the 9 T cell receptor beta chains listed below, sequenced in a study of identical twins. In TCRdb, the 5' RACE reads were re-called with MiXCR into one record per CDR3 protein. The sample contains nearly 900,000 distinct CDR3 sequences, 9% to 15% of which appear only once. Another study also made use of these data, one on yellow fever vaccine responses in identical twins.

The specimen was PBMCs. The receptors were sampled from a woman aged 18 to 35 in good health.

This clonotype was detected many times. The J gene is TRBJ1-1, the V gene TRBV4-1; D is ambiguous. The CDR3 totals 14 residues. The V end was cut by 0 bases, the J end by 1 base, with 6 bases between. Germline values: CDR1 MGHRA, CDR2 YSYEKL. CDR3 residues: CASSQEVRNTEAFF. CDR3 bases: TGCGCCAGCAGCCAAGAGGTAAGGAACACTGAAGCTTTCTTT.

The rearrangement uses TRBV27 and TRBJ2-3, with 9 bases fitting TRBD2. The CDR3 length is 16 residues. Trimming cost V 4 bases and J 0 bases; bases outside gene matches: 5. CDR1 and CDR2 from the germline V gene are MNHEY and SMNVEV (reference sequence). The CDR3 DNA is TGTGCCAGCAGTTCGCTAGCGGGACCTAGCACAGATACGCAGTATTTT. This encodes CASSSLAGPSTDTQYF.

The J gene is TRBJ2-7, the V gene TRBV7-6, with TRBD1 matching 8 bases. The CDR3 is made up of 16 amino acids. Losses at the gene ends were 5 bases for V and 3 bases for J; bases not matched to a gene: 12. CDR1 and CDR2 from the germline V gene are SGHVS and FNYEAQ. CDR3 bases: TGTGCCAGCAGCGGCCTACTGGGACAGGTAAACTACGAGCAGTACTTC. It is translated as CASSGLLGQVNYEQYF.

The chain recombines TRBV12-3 or TRBV12-4 with TRBJ1-2; D call uncertain. V gave up 3 bases and J gave up 9 bases, with 14 bases separating them. The CDR3 extends over 13 amino acids. CDR3 region: CASSFGQVFRYTF. The CDR3 DNA is TGTGCCAGCAGTTTTGGGCAGGTGTTTCGCTACACCTTC.

The gene calls are TRBV12-3 or TRBV12-4 and TRBJ2-1; tentative D call: TRBD1 (7 bases). This CDR3 is built from 18 residues. Trimming cost V 3 bases and J 9 bases, with 27 bases left between them. The CDR3: CASSLGQGVRGRISEQFF. CDR3 nucleotide sequence: TGTGCCAGCAGTTTGGGGCAGGGGGTAAGGGGGAGGATCAGTGAGCAGTTCTTC.

The rearrangement uses TRBV20-1 and TRBJ2-2; no definite D call. The CDR3 runs to 13 residues. V dropped 4 bases and J dropped 4 bases, with 10 bases sitting between them. Germline CDR1 DFQATT, CDR2 SNEGSKA (reference sequence). Here the CDR3 DNA reads TGCAGTGCTATGCAGAACCCCACCGGGGAGCTGTTTTTT. Translating gives CSAMQNPTGELFF.

A word on this clonotype: Compared with germline, one end of the junction differs, possibly owing to a read error. This chain uses TRBV20-1 with TRBJ2-5, with TRBD2 identical over 9 bases. Germline V lookup: CDR1 DFQATT, CDR2 SNEGSKA (reference sequence). The CDR3 is 15 residues long. The CDR3 bases are TGCGGTGCTAGAGAAGCGGGGGGTCTCCAAGAGACCCAGTACTTC. This codes for CGAREAGGLQETQYF.

This clonotype was seen only a few times. The J gene is TRBJ2-3, the V gene TRBV20-1, with 14 bases that match TRBD2. In germline, CDR1 is DFQATT, CDR2 SNEGSKA (reference sequence). The V segment lost 5 bases and the J segment 6 bases; nucleotides outside the gene matches: 10. The CDR3 sequence is 16 residues long. The CDR3 sequence is CSAYGTSGSLRDTQYF. The CDR3 nucleotides are TGCAGTGCTTACGGGACTAGCGGGAGTCTGAGGGATACGCAGTATTTT.

This clonotype was recorded a few times. The chain joins TRBV13 to TRBJ2-3; TRBD1 matches at 7 bases. CDR1 is PRHDT, CDR2 FYEKMQ, per germline (reference sequence). V shed 4 bases, J shed 2 bases, and the junction held 9 bases outside the gene matches. The length of the CDR3 is 16 residues. The chain's CDR3 is CASSYPGTDYTDTQYF. The CDR3 coding sequence is TGTGCCAGCAGCTACCCCGGGACAGACTACACAGATACGCAGTATTTT.